A selection of T cell receptor beta chains follows, all from one sample in a study of blood T cell repertoires in COVID-19. Assay: immunoSEQ multiplex PCR; the TCRdb copy retains only in-frame clones and omits some. Altogether around 430,000 clones are present, around 89% being singletons, with the ten largest covering roughly 12%. Sequencing used peripheral blood. The receptors derive from a woman aged 45 to 65 with COVID-19, enrolled during active disease. CDR3s include the opening cysteine and the closing phenylalanine or tryptophan. The D gene is left open where the match is weak. The listing skips clone size in some rows; elsewhere it reads once, few, many or a size class.

j_call,d_call,clone_size,v_call,cdr3_nt,cdr3_aa
TRBJ1-2,TRBD1,.,TRBV19,TGTGCCAGTAGCACTGGAGGGACAGTTATTTATGGCTACACCTTC,CASSTGGTVIYGYTF
TRBJ1-2,.,once,TRBV13,TGTGCCAGCAGCGAACAGAGTAACTATGGCTACACCTTC,CASSEQSNYGYTF
TRBJ2-3,TRBD2,many,TRBV7-3,TGTGCCAGCAGCTTAAGGAGCGGGGGGGCCGCCAATACGCAGTATTTT,CASSLRSGGAANTQYF
TRBJ2-5,.,.,TRBV5-1,TGCGCCAGCAGCTTGGGGGGCAGGGGTCAAGAGACCCAGTACTTC,CASSLGGRGQETQYF
TRBJ1-3,.,.,TRBV28,TGTGCCAGCAGTTTCTCCCAGGGAAACACCATATATTTT,CASSFSQGNTIYF
TRBJ1-2,TRBD1,.,TRBV7-9,TGTGCCAGCAGCTCCCTCGGGACAGTCGAGGGCTACACCTTC,CASSSLGTVEGYTF
TRBJ1-1,TRBD1,.,TRBV19,TGTGCCAGTAGTAGAGAAAGGACAGGGGGCGGATCAGCTTTCTTT,CASSRERTGGGSAFF
TRBJ1-5,.,.,TRBV6-1,TGTGCCAGCAGTGAAGTTGGGCAGGGGAATCAGCCCCAGCATTTT,CASSEVGQGNQPQHF
TRBJ2-7,.,.,TRBV27,TGTGCCAGCAGGTCTTCCTACGAGCAGTACTTC,CASRSSYEQYF
TRBJ2-3,TRBD2,.,TRBV6-2/TRBV6-3,TGTGCCAGCAGTTATAGCCCTTCTAGCGGTGGCACAGATACGCAGTATTTT,CASSYSPSSGGTDTQYF
TRBJ1-6,TRBD1,.,TRBV5-1,TGCGCCAGCAGCCGCGGACGGGACAGCACTAATTCACCCCTCCACTTT,CASSRGRDSTNSPLHF
TRBJ2-3,TRBD2,.,TRBV14,TGTGCCAGCAGCCAAGGTTACGCGGGGGGGCGGACAGATACGCAGTATTTT,CASSQGYAGGRTDTQYF
TRBJ1-2,TRBD1,.,TRBV19,TGTGCCAGTAGTCCTGACAGGGAGCTTAACTATGGCTACACCTTC,CASSPDRELNYGYTF
TRBJ1-2,TRBD1,.,TRBV11-2,TGTGCCAGCGCTAACGGTCCCGGGACAGTGTCGCTAAACTATGGCTACACCTTC,CASANGPGTVSLNYGYTF
TRBJ1-2,.,.,TRBV6-5,TGTGCCAGCAGTTACTCGGGCAGGGTGGCTGGCTACACCTTC,CASSYSGRVAGYTF
TRBJ2-1,TRBD2,.,TRBV9,TGTGCCAGCAGCGTAGCTGGGACTAGGGACTACAATGAGCAGTTCTTC,CASSVAGTRDYNEQFF
TRBJ2-5,TRBD1,.,TRBV30,TGTGCCTGGAGAGATAGGGACAGGGGGCAAGAGACCCAGTACTTC,CAWRDRDRGQETQYF
TRBJ2-2,TRBD2,.,TRBV7-3,TGTGCCAGCAGCTTAGGGGTAGCGGGAAACACCGGGGAGCTGTTTTTT,CASSLGVAGNTGELFF
TRBJ2-1,.,.,TRBV9,TGTGCCAGCAGCGGCGGGGCCAGCTCCTACAATGAGCAGTTCTTC,CASSGGASSYNEQFF
TRBJ1-6,.,few,TRBV28,TGTGCCAGCAGCCCCACGACAGAAGGGCTTTATTCACCCCTCCACTTT,CASSPTTEGLYSPLHF
TRBJ1-1,.,.,TRBV2,TGTGCCGGCGGGGGCGACACTGAAGCTTTCTTT,CAGGGDTEAFF
TRBJ2-5,.,.,TRBV5-4,TGTGCCAGCAGCCCGACAGGCGGGGAGACCCAGTACTTC,CASSPTGGETQYF
TRBJ1-3,TRBD1,.,TRBV6-5,TGTGCCAGCTATAAGGGGGCGCCAGGAAACACCATATATTTT,CASYKGAPGNTIYF
TRBJ1-1,TRBD1,.,TRBV11-1,TGTGCCAGCAGCTTAGGATTTACAGGGGGAGCTGAAGCTTTCTTT,CASSLGFTGGAEAFF
TRBJ2-1,TRBD2,.,TRBV2,TGTGCCAGCAGTCTTTCCGCCCGGGCGGGGGGCAACAATGAGCAGTTCTTC,CASSLSARAGGNNEQFF
TRBJ1-4,.,.,TRBV5-1,TGCGCCAGCAGGGGTACAGGGAAGCGTGAAAAACTGTTTTTT,CASRGTGKREKLFF
TRBJ1-1,.,.,TRBV18,TGTGCCAGCTCGCACGGTGAGAGAACTGAAGCTTTCTTT,CASSHGERTEAFF
TRBJ2-3,.,.,TRBV6-5,TGTGCCAGCGGGGATAGCGCAGATACGCAGTATTTT,CASGDSADTQYF
TRBJ1-1,TRBD1,.,TRBV7-3,TGTGCCAGCAGCTTATATCGTCCCAGGGGGCCTACGAACACTGAAGCTTTCTTT,CASSLYRPRGPTNTEAFF
TRBJ2-3,.,.,TRBV30,TGTGCCTGGAGCGGCTCGGCTGATTCGGGTACGCAGTATTTT,CAWSGSADSGTQYF
TRBJ1-2,.,.,TRBV14,TGTGCCAGCAGCCAATATCCCGAGTATGGCTACACCTTC,CASSQYPEYGYTF
TRBJ2-1,TRBD2,.,TRBV4-1,TGCGCCAGCAGCCAAGTAGCGGGGGTCCCCTACAATGAGCAGTTCTTC,CASSQVAGVPYNEQFF
TRBJ1-2,.,.,TRBV5-6,TGTGCCAGCAGCCCCGTCACAGGTTACGGGGGCTACACCTTC,CASSPVTGYGGYTF
TRBJ2-2,TRBD2,.,TRBV5-1,TGCGCCAGCAGCTTAAGGGTGATAGCGGGTTCGAACACCGGGGAGCTGTTTTTT,CASSLRVIAGSNTGELFF
TRBJ1-2,.,.,TRBV18,TGTGCCAGCTCAAGTCCCAGACCGCTAGACGGTGGCCGGGGCTACACCTTC,CASSSPRPLDGGRGYTF
TRBJ2-7,.,.,TRBV6-5,TGTGCCGGCGGCCCATGGTCCTACGAGCAGTACTTC,CAGGPWSYEQYF
TRBJ2-7,TRBD2,.,TRBV10-1,TGCGCCAGCAGCGGATCCCGTGGGGAGGGCGAGCAGTACTTC,CASSGSRGEGEQYF
TRBJ2-7,TRBD2,many,TRBV5-5,TGTGCCAGCAGCGCCCGGGGCCAGCGGGGGAGCTCCTACGAGCAGTACTTC,CASSARGQRGSSYEQYF
TRBJ1-1,TRBD1,once,TRBV7-2,TGTGCCAGCAGCTTTAACAGGGGAGTGGACACTGAAGCTTTCTTT,CASSFNRGVDTEAFF
TRBJ2-7,TRBD1,.,TRBV5-4,TGTGCCAGCAGCCGACAGGGGAGGATGGCCGAGCAGTACTTC,CASSRQGRMAEQYF
TRBJ2-1,TRBD2,.,TRBV4-1,TGCGCCAGCCAACATCGGGGGGGCCCCTACAATGAGCAGTTCTTC,CASQHRGGPYNEQFF
TRBJ2-7,TRBD2,.,TRBV5-6,TGTGCCAGCAGCTTGGAGGCTAGCGGGTTGTGGGGCGAGCAGTACTTC,CASSLEASGLWGEQYF
TRBJ2-3,.,.,TRBV13,TGTGCCAGCAGTGGCACAGGAGTCACAGATACGCAGTATTTT,CASSGTGVTDTQYF
TRBJ2-3,TRBD2,.,TRBV3-1/TRBV3-2,TGTGCCAGCAGCCAAGAACGCCAGCGGGGGCCTGCCAATACGCAGTATTTT,CASSQERQRGPANTQYF
TRBJ1-1,.,once,TRBV5-1,TGCGCCAGCAGCTGGAACAAGGGGGACACTGAAGCTTTCTTT,CASSWNKGDTEAFF
TRBJ2-7,.,.,TRBV10-3,TGTGCCATCAGTGAGTCGGGCATTTACGAGCAGTACTTC,CAISESGIYEQYF